This T cell receptor (beta chain) came from a study of post-analysis software for immune sequencing data. Study-level points and caveats: TRBV5-6, TRBV5-1 and TRBV20-1 were among roughly 5 TRBV segments more frequent in patients than controls.

The authors incorporated unique molecular identifiers into the TCR beta cDNA libraries. TCRdb redid the calling of the PCR reads with MiXCR, one entry per CDR3 protein. The table lists 450,000 to 700,000 distinct CDR3 sequences, 40% to 50% of them singletons, with about 1.5% in the top ten. On this clonotype: The antigen is undetermined.

The CDR3 contains 17 residues. Germline CDR1 and CDR2: DFQATT and SNEGSKA (reference sequence). V lost 5 bases and J lost 9; bases outside the gene matches: 21. The source of this sequence is a girl aged 10-17 years with multiple sclerosis. Sequencing was carried out using blood. The genes are TRBV20-1 and TRBJ2-1; 8 bases are shared with TRBD2. The CDR3 here is CSAYPGLDLLSGVEQFF. Written as DNA, the CDR3 is TGCAGTGCTTATCCGGGACTAGATCTCCTCTCGGGGGTTGAGCAGTTCTTC.